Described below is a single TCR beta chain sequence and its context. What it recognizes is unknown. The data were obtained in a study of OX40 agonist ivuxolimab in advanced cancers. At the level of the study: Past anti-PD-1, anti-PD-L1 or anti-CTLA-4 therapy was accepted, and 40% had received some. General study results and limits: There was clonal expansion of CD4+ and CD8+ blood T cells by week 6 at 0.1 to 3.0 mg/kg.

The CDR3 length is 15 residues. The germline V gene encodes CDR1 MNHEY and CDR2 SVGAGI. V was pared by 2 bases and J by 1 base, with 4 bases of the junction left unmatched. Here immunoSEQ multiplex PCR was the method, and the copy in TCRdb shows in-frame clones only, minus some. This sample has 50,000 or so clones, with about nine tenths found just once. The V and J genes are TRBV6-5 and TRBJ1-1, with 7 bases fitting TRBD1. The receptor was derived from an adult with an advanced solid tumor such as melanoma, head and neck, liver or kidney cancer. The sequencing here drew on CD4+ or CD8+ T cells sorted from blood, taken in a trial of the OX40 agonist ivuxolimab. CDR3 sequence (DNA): TGTGCCAGCAGTTACGGGGACAGTACGAACACTGAAGCTTTCTTT. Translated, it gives CASSYGDSTNTEAFF.